Listed below are T cell receptor beta chains from one sample, sequenced in a study of cytomegalovirus exposure and HLA in healthy donors. The assay was immunoSEQ multiplex PCR, and TCRdb's table has in-frame clones only and misses some. The table shows about 240,000 clones, with around 84% occurring only once. Sequencing used PBMCs. The receptors stem from a girl aged 2 to 9 in good health and CMV-seronegative. Both conserved end residues are part of each CDR3. The D gene is left open where the match is weak. Size tells how often a clone was seen (once, few, many) or the class of an expanded clone, and some rows leave it out.

V gene: TRBV5-4; clone size: once; J gene: TRBJ2-3; D gene: TRBD2; CDR3 protein: CASNLVAGITDTQYF; CDR3 DNA: TGTGCCAGCAACTTAGTAGCGGGGATCACAGATACGCAGTATTTT
V gene: TRBV6-5; clone size: -; J gene: TRBJ2-7; D gene: TRBD1; CDR3 protein: CASSYSGQSYEQYF; CDR3 DNA: TGTGCCAGCAGTTACTCGGGACAGTCCTACGAGCAGTACTTC
V gene: TRBV7-9; clone size: -; J gene: TRBJ2-3; D gene: TRBD2; CDR3 protein: CASSLTPGLAGGGTQYF; CDR3 DNA: TGTGCCAGCAGCTTAACCCCCGGACTAGCGGGAGGGGGTACGCAGTATTTT
V gene: TRBV19; clone size: -; J gene: TRBJ1-3; D gene: TRBD1; CDR3 protein: CASSPRTGNYVWGNTIYF; CDR3 DNA: TGTGCCAGTAGTCCCCGGACAGGGAATTATGTGTGGGGAAACACCATATATTTT
V gene: TRBV10-3; clone size: -; J gene: TRBJ2-3; D gene: -; CDR3 protein: CAIKASSDPDTQYF; CDR3 DNA: TGTGCCATCAAGGCTAGCTCGGACCCAGATACGCAGTATTTT
V gene: TRBV4-2; clone size: -; J gene: TRBJ1-6; D gene: -; CDR3 protein: CASSQPAGINNSPLHF; CDR3 DNA: TGTGCCAGCAGCCAACCGGCCGGGATTAATAATTCACCCCTCCACTTT
V gene: TRBV7-9; clone size: -; J gene: TRBJ1-1; D gene: -; CDR3 protein: CASSIQGTEAFF; CDR3 DNA: TGTGCCAGCAGTATACAGGGCACTGAAGCTTTCTTT
V gene: TRBV27; clone size: -; J gene: TRBJ1-1; D gene: -; CDR3 protein: CASLSRRGAFF; CDR3 DNA: TGTGCCAGCCTTAGCCGCCGCGGAGCTTTCTTT
V gene: TRBV18; clone size: once; J gene: TRBJ2-7; D gene: -; CDR3 protein: CASSPRVQGFGPTGNRSYEQYF; CDR3 DNA: TGTGCCAGCTCACCACGGGTACAGGGTTTTGGTCCAACCGGGAATCGCTCCTACGAGCAGTACTTC
V gene: TRBV6-5; clone size: -; J gene: TRBJ2-3; D gene: TRBD2; CDR3 protein: CASSYSTSGSTDTQYF; CDR3 DNA: TGTGCCAGCAGTTATTCGACTAGCGGGAGTACAGATACGCAGTATTTT
V gene: TRBV5-5; clone size: -; J gene: TRBJ2-2; D gene: -; CDR3 protein: CASSLPLLAETGELFF; CDR3 DNA: TGTGCCAGCAGCTTGCCTCTTTTAGCTGAAACCGGGGAGCTGTTTTTT
V gene: TRBV10-2; clone size: -; J gene: TRBJ2-3; D gene: TRBD1; CDR3 protein: CASSESRLGQSELDTQYF; CDR3 DNA: TGCGCCAGCAGTGAGTCTCGATTGGGACAGAGTGAGCTAGATACGCAGTATTTT
V gene: TRBV5-1; clone size: -; J gene: TRBJ2-7; D gene: -; CDR3 protein: CASSGGAGTYEQYF; CDR3 DNA: TGCGCCAGCAGCGGAGGGGCTGGTACCTACGAGCAGTACTTC
V gene: TRBV5-4; clone size: few; J gene: TRBJ1-1; D gene: -; CDR3 protein: CASSFGRNTEAFF; CDR3 DNA: TGTGCCAGCAGCTTCGGGAGAAACACTGAAGCTTTCTTT
V gene: TRBV7-2; clone size: -; J gene: TRBJ2-2; D gene: TRBD2; CDR3 protein: CASSLVPAGAFGELFF; CDR3 DNA: TGTGCCAGCAGCTTAGTTCCAGCGGGAGCGTTCGGGGAGCTGTTTTTT
V gene: TRBV2; clone size: -; J gene: TRBJ1-1; D gene: -; CDR3 protein: CASSLRWSTEAFF; CDR3 DNA: TGTGCCAGCAGCCTACGGTGGTCCACTGAAGCTTTCTTT
V gene: TRBV5-1; clone size: -; J gene: TRBJ2-7; D gene: TRBD2; CDR3 protein: CASRFSGGSTYEQYF; CDR3 DNA: TGCGCCAGCAGGTTCAGCGGGGGGTCTACCTACGAGCAGTACTTC
V gene: TRBV2; clone size: -; J gene: TRBJ2-3; D gene: -; CDR3 protein: CASTRPAGDTQYF; CDR3 DNA: TGTGCCAGCACCCGTCCGGCAGGGGATACGCAGTATTTT
V gene: TRBV1; clone size: -; J gene: TRBJ2-2; D gene: -; CDR3 protein: CTSSQEWLAGSNTGELFF; CDR3 DNA: TGCACCAGCAGCCAAGAGTGGCTAGCGGGAAGTAACACCGGGGAGCTGTTTTTT
V gene: TRBV15; clone size: once; J gene: TRBJ2-7; D gene: -; CDR3 protein: CATSRDQGRWEQYF; CDR3 DNA: TGTGCCACCAGCAGAGATCAGGGGCGCTGGGAGCAGTACTTC
V gene: TRBV2; clone size: once; J gene: TRBJ2-1; D gene: -; CDR3 protein: CASSVYKGGQFF; CDR3 DNA: TGTGCCAGCAGTGTGTATAAAGGAGGGCAGTTCTTC
V gene: TRBV4-1; clone size: -; J gene: TRBJ1-4; D gene: TRBD1; CDR3 protein: CASSLAGGGKGEKLFF; CDR3 DNA: TGCGCCAGCAGCCTAGCAGGGGGCGGAAAGGGTGAAAAACTGTTTTTT